The clone carrying this T cell receptor (beta chain) came up many times. This specimen belongs to a study of low-dose radiotherapy and immunotherapy resistance in tumors. TRAV- and TRBV-specific primers were used for first-strand cDNA, which covered alpha and beta chains. TCR amplification used about 18 PCR cycles, a constant-region primer and a V-primer adapter. TCRdb reprocessed the reads via MiXCR and lists one record per CDR3 protein. Among 85,000 to 100,000 distinct CDR3 sequences listed, 9.4% were seen once. As for time point: before trial treatment. In germline, CDR1 is SNHLY, CDR2 FYNNEI. CDR3 length: 15 amino acids. Trimming pared 5 bases from V and 0 bases from J, leaving 10 bases between.

The specimen was PBMCs, collected before treatment. This sequence was found in a male donor with prostate cancer. J is TRBJ2-2 and V is TRBV2, with D maybe TRBD2 (6 bases). CDR3 residues: CASSNRDSNTGELFF. Written as DNA, the CDR3 is TGTGCCAGCAGTAACCGGGACTCGAACACCGGGGAGCTGTTTTTT.